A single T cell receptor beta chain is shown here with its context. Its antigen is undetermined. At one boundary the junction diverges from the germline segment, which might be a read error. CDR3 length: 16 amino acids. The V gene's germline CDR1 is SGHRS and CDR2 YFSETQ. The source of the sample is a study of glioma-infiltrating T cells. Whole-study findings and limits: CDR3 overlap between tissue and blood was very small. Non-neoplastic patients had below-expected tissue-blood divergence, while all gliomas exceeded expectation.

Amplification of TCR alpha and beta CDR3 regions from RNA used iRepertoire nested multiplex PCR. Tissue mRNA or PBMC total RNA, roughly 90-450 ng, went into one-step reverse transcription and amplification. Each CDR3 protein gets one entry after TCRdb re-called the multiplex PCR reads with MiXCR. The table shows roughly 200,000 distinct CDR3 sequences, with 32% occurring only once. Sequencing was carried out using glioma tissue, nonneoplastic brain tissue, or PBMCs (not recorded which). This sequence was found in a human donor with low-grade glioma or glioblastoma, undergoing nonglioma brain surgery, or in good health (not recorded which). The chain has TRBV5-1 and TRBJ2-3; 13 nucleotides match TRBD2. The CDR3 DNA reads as TGCGCCGGCAGCGCGACTAGCGGGAGGAGCACAGATACGCAGTATTTT. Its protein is CAGSATSGRSTDTQYF. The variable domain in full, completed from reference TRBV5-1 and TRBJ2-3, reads KAGVTQTPRYLIKTRGQQVTLSCSPISGHRSVSWYQQTPGQGLQFLFEYFSETQRNKGNFPGRFSGRQFSNSRSEMNVSTLELGDSALYLCAGSATSGRSTDTQYFGPGTRLTVL.